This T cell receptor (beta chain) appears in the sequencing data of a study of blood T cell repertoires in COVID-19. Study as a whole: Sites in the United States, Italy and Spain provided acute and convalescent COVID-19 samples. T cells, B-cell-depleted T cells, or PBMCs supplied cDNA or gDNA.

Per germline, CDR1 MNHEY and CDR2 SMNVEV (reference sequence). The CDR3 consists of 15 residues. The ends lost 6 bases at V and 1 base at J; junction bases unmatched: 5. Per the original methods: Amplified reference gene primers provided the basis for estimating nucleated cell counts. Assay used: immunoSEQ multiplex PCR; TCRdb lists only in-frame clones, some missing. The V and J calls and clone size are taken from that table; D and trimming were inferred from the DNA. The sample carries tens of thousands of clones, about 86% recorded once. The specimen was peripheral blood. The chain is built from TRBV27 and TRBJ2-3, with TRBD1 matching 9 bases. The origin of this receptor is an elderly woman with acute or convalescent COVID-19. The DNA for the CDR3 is TGTGCCAGCAGCACCGGACAGGGGCGCACAGATACGCAGTATTTT. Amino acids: CASSTGQGRTDTQYF.